These 20 T cell receptor beta chains originate from one sample sequenced in a study. TCRdb redid the calling of the 5' RACE reads with MiXCR, one entry per CDR3 protein. The sample includes some 37,000 distinct CDR3 sequences, under 20% of them seen just once. Sequencing used naive CD4+ T cells sorted from a lymph node. The subset was: naive CD4+ T cells, CD4+CD45RA+CD25-. The source is a female donor with breast cancer.

This clonotype was detected ten times or more. The CDR3 DNA sequence: TGTGCCAGCAGTTACCGGGGGACCAACCAAGAGACCCAGTACTTC. It yields the protein CASSYRGTNQETQYF. V usage is TRBV6-2 or TRBV6-3 and J usage is TRBJ2-5; D may be TRBD2 (6 bases). From germline, CDR1 is MNHEY and CDR2 SVGEGT. Deletions cut 2 bases from V and 0 bases from J, with 10 bases between. This CDR3 comprises 15 residues.

The sample holds many counts of this clonotype. The chain has TRBV29-1 and TRBJ2-5; the D gene could be TRBD1 or TRBD2 (6 bases each). Trimming pared 4 bases from V and 2 bases from J, leaving 20 bases between. Germline V gene lookup returns CDR1 SQVTM and CDR2 ANQGSEA. The CDR3 is 16 amino acids. CDR3 nucleotides: TGCAGCGTTGGGGGGGCAGGAGGGACGGCTCAAGAGACCCAGTACTTC. Its protein is CSVGGAGGTAQETQYF.

This clonotype has ten or more counts. The chain is built from TRBV6-5 and TRBJ1-5; 7 bases are a match to TRBD1. The V gene end was trimmed by 5 bases and the J gene end by 6 bases; junction bases not matched to a gene: 10. CDR1 is MNHEY and CDR2 is SVGAGI in the germline V gene. The CDR3 runs 15 residues. The CDR3 region is CASSTVRGLGQPQHF. The CDR3 nucleotides are TGTGCCAGCAGTACGGTCAGGGGGTTGGGTCAGCCCCAGCATTTT.

Regarding this clonotype: The junction departs from the called germline gene at one end, perhaps through a read error. V and J are TRBV20-1 and TRBJ2-3; 9 bases are a match to TRBD2. CDR1 is DFQATT and CDR2 is SNEGSKA in the germline V gene (reference sequence). This CDR3 contains 14 residues. The CDR3 region is CSAPKREEVDTRYF. DNA of the CDR3: TGCAGTGCCCCAAAGCGGGAGGAAGTAGATACGCGGTATTTT.

This clonotype was detected ten times or more. The CDR3 loop reads CASSFGGPSGANTEAFF. CDR3 nucleotide sequence: TGTGCCAGCAGTTTCGGGGGGCCGAGCGGGGCGAACACTGAAGCTTTCTTT. The chain has TRBV6-1 and TRBJ1-1, with D possibly being TRBD1 (6 bases). Germline assignment: CDR1 MNHNS and CDR2 SASEGT. The CDR3 loop spans 17 amino acids. The V and J ends lost 5 bases and 1 base respectively, with 20 bases between them.

This clonotype occurred many times. The chain carries TRBV7-6 and TRBJ2-1, with 7 nucleotides matching TRBD1. Germline CDR1 and CDR2: SGHVS and FNYEAQ. The CDR3 is 13 amino acids. With 4 bases clipped from V and 7 bases from J, the junction kept 4 bases outside the gene matches. As DNA, the CDR3 is TGTGCCAGCAGCTCAACCAGGGGGAATGAGCAGTTCTTC. It is translated as CASSSTRGNEQFF.

This chain connects TRBV4-1 to TRBJ2-7, with D possibly matching TRBD2 (5 bases). This CDR3 has 14 residues. V shed 0 bases and J shed 6 bases, with 12 bases lying between them. Germline V gives CDR1 MGHRA, CDR2 YSYEKL. CDR3 DNA: TGCGCCAGCAGCCAAGATCACAGTCTAGCCGAGCAGTACTTC. This sequence encodes CASSQDHSLAEQYF.

This clonotype was recorded once. Since a much larger clone is just one base distant, this may be a read error. The chain is built from TRBV29-1 and TRBJ2-7; D is unresolved. Between the trimmed V and J ends, which lost 4 bases and 3 bases, there was a span of 16 bases. Germline CDR1 SQVTM, CDR2 ANQGSEA. The CDR3 contains 14 residues. DNA for the CDR3: TGCAGCGTTGTGGTCATATCTGGTGTCTACGAGCAGTACTTC. Protein sequence: CSVVVISGVYEQYF.

The J gene is TRBJ2-1, the V gene TRBV9; TRBD2 aligns across 9 bases. Germline lookup yields CDR1 SGDLS and CDR2 YYNGEE. The CDR3 has 14 residues. V dropped 0 bases and J dropped 5; count of bases not matched to a gene: 0. The DNA of the CDR3 is TGTGCCAGCAGCGTAGGACTAGCGGACAATGAGCAGTTCTTC. Translation gives CASSVGLADNEQFF.

The rearrangement links TRBV6-2 or TRBV6-3 to TRBJ1-2; unclear D gene. Trimming cost V 3 bases and J 2 bases, with 13 bases left between them. Germline V gene lookup returns CDR1 MNHEY and CDR2 SVGEGT. The CDR3 sequence is 15 residues long. In DNA, the CDR3 is TGTGCCAGCAGTTATCAGGCGGCCCCAAACTATGGCTACACCTTC. Its translation: CASSYQAAPNYGYTF.

In its sample, this clonotype was seen a few times. CDR3: CAGGLLSSYGYTF. CDR3 coding DNA: TGTGCGGGGGGGTTACTCAGCTCCTATGGCTACACCTTC. The chain uses TRBV6-1 and TRBJ1-2; D possibly corresponds to TRBD1 (5 bases). Germline V gene data show CDR1 as MNHNS and CDR2 as SASEGT. The CDR3 spans 13 residues.

V gene TRBV7-2 combines with J gene TRBJ2-7; D gene ambiguous. The CDR3 length is 15 residues. V was cut by 1 base and J by 2 bases, with 12 bases left in between. Germline V lookup: CDR1 SGHTA, CDR2 FQGNSA. CDR3 in amino acids: CASSLEPRKTYEQYF. In DNA, the CDR3 is TGTGCCAGCAGCTTAGAACCCCGGAAAACCTACGAGCAGTACTTC.

The V and J genes are TRBV18 and TRBJ1-2; D ambiguous. There are 15 residues in the CDR3. Germline V gene data show CDR1 as KGHSH and CDR2 as LQKENI. The V end was cut by 6 bases, the J end by 5 bases, with 19 bases between. For the CDR3, the DNA is TGTGCCAGCTCCCCAGAAGGCCTACCGGGGTATGGCTACACCTTC. This codes for CASSPEGLPGYGYTF.

With respect to this clonotype: A much larger clone lies one base from this, so it may be a read error. V gene TRBV24-1 combines with J gene TRBJ1-2; the D is unclear. This CDR3 is built from 12 residues. CDR1 and CDR2 from the germline V gene are KGHDR and SFDVKD. CDR3 amino acids: CATSDRHYGCTF. Here the CDR3 DNA reads TGTGCCACCAGTGACCGGCACTATGGCTGCACCTTC.

Comments on this clonotype: A read error may be the cause here, since a much bigger clone is one base away. V usage is TRBV12-3 or TRBV12-4 and J usage is TRBJ2-5, with TRBD1 as a possible D gene (6 bases). Trimming removed 8 bases from V and 2 bases from J, with 18 bases in between. CDR3 length: 15 amino acids. CDR3 sequence reads: CASGSQGQKQETQYF. In nucleotides, the CDR3 is TGTGCCAGCGGTTCTCAAGGACAGAAACAAGAGACCCAGTACTTC.

This clonotype appeared many times. This chain connects TRBV12-3 or TRBV12-4 to TRBJ2-7; 13 bases map to TRBD2. Losses at the gene ends were 6 bases for V and 3 bases for J; bases not matched to a gene: 2. There are 14 residues in the CDR3. CDR3 protein: CASRRTSGGYEQYF. For the CDR3, the DNA is TGTGCCAGCAGGCGGACTAGCGGGGGCTACGAGCAGTACTTC.

V gene TRBV6-2 or TRBV6-3 combines with J gene TRBJ1-1; 12 nucleotides match TRBD1. Germline V gene data show CDR1 as MNHEY and CDR2 as SVGEGT. The CDR3 covers 14 residues. J lost 11 bases, V lost 6 bases, and 10 bases had no gene match. The CDR3 sequence: CASSPPGQGAGAFF. The CDR3 DNA reads as TGTGCCAGCAGCCCTCCGGGACAGGGGGCAGGTGCTTTCTTT.

The rearrangement uses TRBV4-2 and TRBJ1-2; D unresolved. The CDR3 has 16 residues. The germline V gene encodes CDR1 LGHNA and CDR2 YNFKEQ. The germline V and J ends were trimmed by 1 base and 5 bases, with 17 bases remaining between them. The CDR3 nucleotides read TGTGCCAGCAGCCAAGTAACCTCAAACGGGGAATATGGCTACACCTTC. Protein sequence: CASSQVTSNGEYGYTF.

The CDR3 here is CASGGGGILLDTQYF. DNA for the CDR3: TGTGCCAGCGGCGGGGGGGGCATACTCTTAGATACGCAGTATTTT. The chain combines TRBV6-1 with TRBJ2-3; the match to TRBD2 covers 9 bases. V dropped 8 bases and J dropped 5; count of bases not matched to a gene: 11. The CDR3 has 15 amino acids. Per the germline V gene, CDR1 is MNHNS and CDR2 is SASEGT.

Comments on this clonotype: An end of the junction differs from the germline gene, which may be a read error. The CDR3 here is CASSQDPLAHHNGQFF. CDR3 sequence (DNA): TGCGCCAGCAGCCAAGACCCACTAGCCCATCACAATGGGCAGTTCTTC. The chain couples TRBV4-1 to TRBJ2-1; perhaps TRBD2 as D (6 bases). Germline V lookup: CDR1 MGHRA, CDR2 YSYEKL. CDR3 length equals 16 residues.